The T cell receptor beta chain described here comes from a study of PD-1 blockade in classical Hodgkin lymphoma. Study-level points and caveats: Baseline diversity resembling that of newly diagnosed patients was seen in complete responders. What caused the repertoire differences, perhaps disease activity or prior therapy, remains undefined.

The table came from immunoSEQ multiplex PCR; TCRdb's copy has only in-frame clones and leaves some out. The repertoire has under 40,000 clones, roughly four fifths of them found once; the top ten carry about 18%. Points on this clone: Its antigen is undetermined.

Specified time point: cycle 4 day 1 (C4D1), after less than 7 weeks of nivolumab. No patient escaped relapse after autologous stem cell transplantation, and brentuximab vedotin exposure varied. Each best response was a complete response, a partial response or progressive disease. Germline V CDR1 and CDR2: MNHNS, SASEGT. The CDR3 totals 15 residues. V lost 6 bases, J lost 4 bases, and 7 bases stayed unmatched. This specimen consisted of peripheral blood mononuclear cells (PBMCs), obtained before the fourth cycle of nivolumab. This chain links TRBV6-1 with TRBJ2-2; TRBD2 matches at 8 bases. The origin of this receptor is a human donor with classical Hodgkin lymphoma. CDR3 bases: TGTGCCAGCAGGCTGGGGCTAGCGGGCACCGGGGAGCTGTTTTTT. This gives the protein CASRLGLAGTGELFF.